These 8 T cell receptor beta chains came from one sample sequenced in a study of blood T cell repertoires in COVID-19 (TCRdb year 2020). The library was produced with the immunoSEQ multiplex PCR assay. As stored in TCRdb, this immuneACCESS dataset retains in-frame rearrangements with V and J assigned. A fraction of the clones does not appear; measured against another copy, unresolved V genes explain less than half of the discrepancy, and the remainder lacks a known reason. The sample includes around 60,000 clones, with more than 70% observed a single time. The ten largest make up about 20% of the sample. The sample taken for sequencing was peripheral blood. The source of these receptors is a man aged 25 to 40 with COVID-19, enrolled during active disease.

The CDR3 spells CASSLLRGEEGTGELFF. CDR3 DNA sequence: TGTGCCAGCAGCCTACTTCGGGGGGAAGAGGGCACCGGGGAGCTGTTTTTT. The V and J genes are TRBV7-9 and TRBJ2-2, with 7 bases lining up with TRBD2. V trimming: 5 bases; J trimming: 4 bases; junction bases outside the gene matches: 13. The germline V gene has CDR1 SEHNR and CDR2 FQNEAQ (reference sequence). The CDR3 is made up of 17 amino acids.

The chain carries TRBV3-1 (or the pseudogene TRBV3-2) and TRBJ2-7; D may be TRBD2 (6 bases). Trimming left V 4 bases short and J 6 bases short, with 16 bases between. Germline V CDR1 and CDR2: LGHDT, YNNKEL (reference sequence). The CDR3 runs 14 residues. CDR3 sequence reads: CASSPPGGEGEQYF. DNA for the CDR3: TGTGCCAGCAGCCCTCCCGGCGGGGAAGGCGAGCAGTACTTC.

CDR3 in amino acids: CASSEDSFLNTDTQYF. In DNA form, the CDR3 reads TGTGCCAGCAGTGAAGACTCCTTCCTTAACACAGATACGCAGTATTTT. This chain uses TRBV2 with TRBJ2-3; D ambiguous. This CDR3 has 16 residues. Germline CDR1 is SNHLY and CDR2 is FYNNEI. Trimming cost V 1 base and J 2 bases, with 13 bases left between them.

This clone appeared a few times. CDR3 in amino acids: CASSEKDRYGYTF. As DNA, the CDR3 is TGTGCCAGCAGTGAAAAGGACAGATATGGCTACACCTTC. V gene TRBV6-1 combines with J gene TRBJ1-2; D perhaps matches TRBD1 (6 bases). The CDR3 has 13 residues. Germline loops: CDR1 MNHNS, CDR2 SASEGT. The V gene lost 2 bases and the J gene lost 5 bases, with 9 bases spanning the gap.

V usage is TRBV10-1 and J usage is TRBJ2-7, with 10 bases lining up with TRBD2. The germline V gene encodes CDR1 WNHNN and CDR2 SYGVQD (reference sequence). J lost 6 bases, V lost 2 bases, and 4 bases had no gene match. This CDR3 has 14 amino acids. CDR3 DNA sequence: TGCGCCAGCAGTGAGAGTCTAGCGGGAGCCGAGCAGTACTTC. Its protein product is CASSESLAGAEQYF.

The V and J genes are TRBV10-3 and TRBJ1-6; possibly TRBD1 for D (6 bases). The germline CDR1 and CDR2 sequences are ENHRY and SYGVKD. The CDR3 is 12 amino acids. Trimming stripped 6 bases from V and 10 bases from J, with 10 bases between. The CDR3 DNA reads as TGTGCCATCAGGGGGGCGTCGTCACCCCTCCACTTT. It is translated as CAIRGASSPLHF.

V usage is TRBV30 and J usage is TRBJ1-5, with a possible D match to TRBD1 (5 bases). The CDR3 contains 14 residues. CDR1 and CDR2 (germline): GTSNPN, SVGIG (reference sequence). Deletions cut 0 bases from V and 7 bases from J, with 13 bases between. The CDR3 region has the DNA TGTGCCTGGAGTGTAGGAGGGGACGGGCAGCCCCAGCATTTT. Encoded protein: CAWSVGGDGQPQHF.

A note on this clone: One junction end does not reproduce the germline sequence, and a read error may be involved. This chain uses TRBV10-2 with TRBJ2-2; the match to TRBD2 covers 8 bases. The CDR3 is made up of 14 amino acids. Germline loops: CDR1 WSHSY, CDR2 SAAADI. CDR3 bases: TGCTCCAGCAGCACTAGCGGAGCCACCGGGGAGCTGTTTTTT. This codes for CSSSTSGATGELFF.